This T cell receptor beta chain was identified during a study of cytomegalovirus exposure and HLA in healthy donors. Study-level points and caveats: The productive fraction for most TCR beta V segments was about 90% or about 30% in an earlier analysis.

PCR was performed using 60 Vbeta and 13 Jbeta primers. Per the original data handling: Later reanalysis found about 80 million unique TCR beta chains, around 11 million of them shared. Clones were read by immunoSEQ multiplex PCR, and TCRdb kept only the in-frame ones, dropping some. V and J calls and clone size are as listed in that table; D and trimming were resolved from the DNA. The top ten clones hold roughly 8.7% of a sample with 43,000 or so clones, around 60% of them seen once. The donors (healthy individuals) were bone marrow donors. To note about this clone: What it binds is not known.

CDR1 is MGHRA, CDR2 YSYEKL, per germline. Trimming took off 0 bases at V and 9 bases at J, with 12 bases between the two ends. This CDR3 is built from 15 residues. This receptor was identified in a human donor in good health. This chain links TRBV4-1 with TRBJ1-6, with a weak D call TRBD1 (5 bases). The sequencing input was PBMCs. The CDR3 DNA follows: TGCGCCAGCAGCCAAGACACCGACAGTTTTTCACCCCTCCACTTT. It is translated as CASSQDTDSFSPLHF.